Reported below is one T cell receptor beta chain. This entry is derived from a study of technical replicates of blood from a handful of donors. Data came from immunoSEQ multiplex PCR; TCRdb stores just in-frame clones and leaves some out. The sample includes 55,000 to 85,000 clones, around 97% of them seen just once. The source is a human donor in good health. The material sequenced was T cells isolated from PBMCs.

The CDR3 DNA is TGTGCCAGCAGTGAAGCTATTACAGGGGGCGTTTCCCCCAACGTCCTGACTTTC. Translation gives CASSEAITGGVSPNVLTF. The chain couples TRBV6-1 to TRBJ2-6; TRBD1 matches at 9 bases. This CDR3 is built from 18 residues. With 0 bases clipped from V and 8 bases from J, the junction kept 11 bases outside the gene matches. Germline-derived CDR1 and CDR2 are MNHNS and SASEGT.